The 2 T cell receptor beta chains presented below share a single source sample, sequenced in a study of shared clonotypes between healthy human individuals. Using immunoSEQ multiplex PCR, the repertoire was profiled, and TCRdb retains in-frame clones only, with some absent. Among more than 2,000,000 clones listed, around nine tenths were seen once. Sequenced input: naive CD4+ T cells sorted from blood. The subset here: CD45RA+ positively selected. These receptors all come from a man aged 18 to 30 in good health.

In the case of this clone: Within the sample, other DNA sequences also encode this same CDR3. The rearrangement uses TRBV5-1 and TRBJ1-2; 7 bases are a match to TRBD1. CDR1 is SGHRS, CDR2 YFSETQ, per germline. J gave up 4 bases and V 3 bases, and 3 bases lay outside the gene matches. This CDR3 has 13 amino acids. Here the CDR3 DNA reads TGCGCCAGCAGCTCGGACAGGTTCTATGGCTACACCTTC. This sequence encodes CASSSDRFYGYTF.

The V gene is TRBV29-1, the J gene TRBJ2-7, with 9 bases aligning to TRBD2. V gave up 2 bases and J gave up 4 bases; unmatched junction bases: 15. Germline V gene lookup returns CDR1 SQVTM and CDR2 ANQGSEA. CDR3 length equals 17 residues. The CDR3 protein is CSVESFRREGLVYEQYF. The DNA of the CDR3 is TGCAGCGTTGAATCCTTTCGGCGGGAGGGCCTCGTGTACGAGCAGTACTTC.